This T cell receptor (beta chain) was identified during a study of cytomegalovirus exposure and HLA in healthy donors. Overall study results and limits: Most CMV-associated TCR beta chains appeared HLA-restricted in a later analysis. Later analysis showed TCR association rates varying by HLA locus, highest for DRB1 and lowest for HLA-C. When presence/absence was analysed, sequencing depth was taken to be roughly uniform across donors.

CDR1 MNHEY and CDR2 SVGAGI come from the germline V gene. This CDR3 has 12 residues. Trimming at V came to 10 bases and at J to 7 bases, leaving 5 bases not matched to a gene. Points on this clone: Its antigen is undetermined.

Both 60 Vbeta primers and 13 Jbeta primers went into the PCR. The assay was immunoSEQ multiplex PCR, and TCRdb's table has in-frame clones only and misses some. Altogether approximately 100,000 clones are present, 79% being singletons, with the ten largest covering about 3%. The genes are TRBV6-5 and TRBJ2-1, with 9 bases matching TRBD2. The receptor's source is a woman between 40 and 50 years old in good health and CMV-seronegative. Sample: PBMCs. CDR3 in amino acids: CATVAGENEQFF. The CDR3 nucleotides are TGTGCCACCGTAGCGGGAGAGAATGAGCAGTTCTTC.